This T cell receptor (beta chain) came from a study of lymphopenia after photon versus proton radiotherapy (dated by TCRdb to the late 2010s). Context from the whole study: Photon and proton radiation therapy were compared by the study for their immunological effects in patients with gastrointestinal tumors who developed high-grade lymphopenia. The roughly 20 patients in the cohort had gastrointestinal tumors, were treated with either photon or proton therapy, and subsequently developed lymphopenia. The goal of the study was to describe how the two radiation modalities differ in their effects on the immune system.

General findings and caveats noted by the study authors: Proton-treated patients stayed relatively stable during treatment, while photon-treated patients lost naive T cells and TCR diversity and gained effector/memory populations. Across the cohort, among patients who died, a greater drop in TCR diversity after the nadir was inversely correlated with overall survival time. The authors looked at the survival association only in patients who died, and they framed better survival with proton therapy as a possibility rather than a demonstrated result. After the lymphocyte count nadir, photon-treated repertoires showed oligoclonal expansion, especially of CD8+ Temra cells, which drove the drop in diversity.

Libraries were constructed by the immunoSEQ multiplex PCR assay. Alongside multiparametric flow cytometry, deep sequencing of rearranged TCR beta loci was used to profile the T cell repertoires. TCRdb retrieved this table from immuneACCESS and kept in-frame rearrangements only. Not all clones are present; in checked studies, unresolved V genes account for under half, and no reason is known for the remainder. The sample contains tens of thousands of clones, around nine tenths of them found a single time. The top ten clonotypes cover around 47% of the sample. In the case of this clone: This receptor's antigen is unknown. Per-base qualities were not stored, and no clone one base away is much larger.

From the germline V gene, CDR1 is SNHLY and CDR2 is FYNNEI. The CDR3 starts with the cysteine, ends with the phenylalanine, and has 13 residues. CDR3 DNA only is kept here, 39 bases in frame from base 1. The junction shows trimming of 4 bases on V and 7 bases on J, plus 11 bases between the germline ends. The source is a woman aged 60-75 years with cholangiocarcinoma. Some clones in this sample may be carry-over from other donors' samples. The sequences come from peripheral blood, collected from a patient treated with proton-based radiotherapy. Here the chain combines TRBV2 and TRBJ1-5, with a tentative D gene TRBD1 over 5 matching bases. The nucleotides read TGTGCCAGCAGTGGGCTGCAGGGACAGCCCCAGCATTTT. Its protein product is CASSGLQGQPQHF. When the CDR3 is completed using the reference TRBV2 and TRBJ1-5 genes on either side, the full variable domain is EPEVTQTPSHQVTQMGQEVILRCVPISNHLYFYWYRQILGQKVEFLVSFYNNEISEKSEIFDDQFSVERPDGSNFTLKIRSTKLEDSAMYFCASSGLQGQPQHFGDGTRLSIL.